The 31 T cell receptor beta chains reported below all come from one sample, sequenced in a study of CD8 T cell repertoires and HIV-1 epitope variants. Produced via immunoSEQ multiplex PCR; TCRdb's table is partial and in-frame only. Altogether tens of thousands of clones are present, around 67% being singletons, with the ten largest covering around a quarter. Sequencing was carried out using uncultured baseline CD8+ T cells from peripheral blood mononuclear cells (PBMCs). These receptors all come from a male donor with HIV.

The gene calls are TRBV19 and TRBJ2-3; the D gene is possibly TRBD2 (6 bases). There are 17 residues in the CDR3. V lost 6 bases to trimming and J lost 5 bases, with 24 bases between them. Germline CDR1 is LNHDA and CDR2 is SQIVND (reference sequence). The CDR3 region has the DNA TGTGCCAGTAGCCCCCTGCGGGGCGCAAGAATCGGAGATACGCAGTATTTT. This codes for CASSPLRGARIGDTQYF.

The chain couples TRBV7-2 to TRBJ2-6, with unresolved D. V was cut by 1 base and J by 0 bases, with 10 bases left in between. The CDR3 contains 17 residues. Germline V gene sequence: CDR1 SGHTA, CDR2 FQGNSA. The CDR3 is CASSLVSSVSGANVLTF. In DNA form, the CDR3 reads TGTGCCAGCAGCTTAGTCTCGAGTGTCTCTGGGGCCAACGTCCTGACTTTC.

This clone was seen once. The rearrangement uses TRBV6-6 and TRBJ1-1, with unresolved D. Trimming left V 4 bases short and J 1 base short, with 7 bases between. CDR1 is MNHNY and CDR2 is SVGAGI in the germline V gene (reference sequence). CDR3 length: 13 residues. CDR3 in DNA: TGTGCCAGCAGTTCACGACAGAACACTGAAGCTTTCTTT. Protein product: CASSSRQNTEAFF.

This chain joins TRBV5-1 and TRBJ2-5; no clear D gene. In germline, CDR1 is SGHRS, CDR2 YFSETQ. The CDR3 contains 16 residues. With 3 bases removed from V and 4 bases from J, the gap between germline ends came to 19 bases. CDR3 region: CASSSLGLRVGETQYF. CDR3 sequence (DNA): TGCGCCAGCAGCTCCCTGGGGTTACGGGTTGGAGAGACCCAGTACTTC.

This clone was counted only a few times. The chain carries TRBV6-5 and TRBJ2-7; 7 positions agree with TRBD1. The CDR3 contains 13 residues. V lost 8 bases and J lost 5; bases outside the gene matches: 9. In germline, CDR1 is MNHEY, CDR2 SVGAGI. The DNA for the CDR3 is TGTGCCAGCGGAAAAGACAGGGACCACGAGCAGTACTTC. It yields the protein CASGKDRDHEQYF.

This clone was picked up a small number of times. This chain uses TRBV7-8 with TRBJ2-1, with D possibly being TRBD1 or TRBD2 (6 bases each). Germline V gene data show CDR1 as SGHVS and CDR2 as FQNEAQ. V dropped 4 bases and J dropped 0 bases, with 22 bases sitting between them. The CDR3 has 19 residues. The CDR3: CASSSHQRLRGASYNEQFF. The CDR3 DNA sequence: TGTGCCAGCAGCTCCCACCAACGCCTGAGGGGGGCCTCCTACAATGAGCAGTTCTTC.

J is TRBJ1-4 and V is TRBV15, with D possibly matching TRBD1 (6 bases). The CDR3 runs to 12 residues. V lost 4 bases, J lost 7 bases, and 7 bases lay in between. Germline V CDR1 and CDR2: LNHNV, YYDKDF (reference sequence). The CDR3 bases are TGTGCCACCAGCATAGGGGGTGAAAAACTGTTTTTT. Amino acid sequence: CATSIGGEKLFF.

A single count supports this clone. The chain has TRBV7-2 and TRBJ2-3, with TRBD2 identical over 8 bases. Losses at the gene ends were 2 bases for V and 4 bases for J; bases not matched to a gene: 5. The length of the CDR3 is 15 residues. Germline CDR1 is SGHTA and CDR2 is FQGNSA. CDR3 region: CASSLIRGGADTQYF. As DNA, the CDR3 is TGTGCCAGCAGCTTAATTCGGGGGGGCGCAGATACGCAGTATTTT.

This clone showed up just a few times. CDR3 residues: CAGYSPLHF. DNA of the CDR3: TGTGCCGGTTATTCACCCCTCCACTTT. The chain combines TRBV30 with TRBJ1-6; no reliable D call. There are 9 residues in the CDR3. V lost 8 bases and J lost 8, with 4 bases in between. Germline loops: CDR1 GTSNPN, CDR2 SVGIG (reference sequence). The full variable domain, with the rest looked up from reference TRBV30 and TRBJ1-6, is SQTIHQWPATLVQPVGSPLSLECTVEGTSNPNLYWYRQAAGRGLQLLFYSVGIGQISSEVPQNLSASRPQDRQFILSSKKLLLSDSGFYLCAGYSPLHFGNGTRLTVT.

The chain employs TRBV27 and TRBJ2-1; the D gene could be TRBD1 or TRBD2 (5 bases each). Germline assignment: CDR1 MNHEY and CDR2 SMNVEV (reference sequence). Trimming removed 3 bases at V and 2 bases at J, with 11 bases between. This CDR3 is 15 amino acids long. The CDR3 here is CASSLRGVPYNEQFF. DNA of the CDR3: TGTGCCAGCAGTTTGAGAGGGGTCCCCTACAATGAGCAGTTCTTC.

DNA of the CDR3: TGTGCCAGCAGCTTAAGTCGATTAGGCCAGGGGGCTGGCTACACCTTC. Protein sequence: CASSLSRLGQGAGYTF. J is TRBJ1-2 and V is TRBV7-2; 8 positions match TRBD1. With 2 bases clipped from V and 7 bases from J, the junction kept 12 bases outside the gene matches. CDR1 and CDR2 from the germline V gene are SGHTA and FQGNSA. The CDR3 is 16 amino acids.

The rearrangement joins TRBV2 to TRBJ1-5; D may be TRBD1 (5 bases). V lost 7 bases to trimming and J lost 0 bases, with 16 bases between them. Germline V gene data show CDR1 as SNHLY and CDR2 as FYNNEI. The CDR3 is made up of 16 amino acids. The CDR3 DNA reads as TGTGCCAGCATTCTGGGTCGGGGGTATAGCAATCAGCCCCAGCATTTT. Its translation: CASILGRGYSNQPQHF.

This clone was found a few times. The chain carries TRBV7-8 and TRBJ1-2; the D is unclear. This CDR3 spans 13 amino acids. The V gene's germline CDR1 is SGHVS and CDR2 FQNEAQ. The V end was cut by 6 bases, the J end by 6 bases, with 14 bases between. The CDR3 nucleotides are TGTGCCAGCAGTCCCAGGATGGGGAATGGCTACACCTTC. This encodes CASSPRMGNGYTF.

CDR3 bases: TGTGCCAGCAGCTTGAGGGTCCACGAGCAGTACTTC. The encoded protein is CASSLRVHEQYF. The V call is TRBV5-5, the J call TRBJ2-7, with unresolved D. V lost 1 base and J 5 bases, leaving 7 bases between the germline ends. The V gene's germline CDR1 is SGHKS and CDR2 YYEKEE (reference sequence). CDR3 length: 12 residues. Combining the CDR3 with reference TRBV5-5 and TRBJ2-7 gives the whole variable domain DAGVTQSPTHLIKTRGQQVTLRCSPISGHKSVSWYQQVLGQGPQFIFQYYEKEERGRGNFPDRFSARQFPNYSSELNVNALLLGDSALYLCASSLRVHEQYFGPGTRLTVT.

This clone was observed at least ten times. J is TRBJ2-1 and V is TRBV5-6; 10 bases align to TRBD2. Germline CDR1 and CDR2: SGHDT and YYEEEE. The J segment lost 7 bases and the V segment lost 4 bases, leaving 5 bases of the junction unmatched. The CDR3 is 14 residues long. CDR3: CASSTGLAANEQFF. For the CDR3, the DNA is TGTGCCAGCAGCACAGGACTAGCGGCTAATGAGCAGTTCTTC.

The J gene is TRBJ1-5, the V gene TRBV4-1; D is uncertain. The CDR3 extends over 13 amino acids. Trimming took 1 base from V and 4 from J, leaving 5 bases between them. Germline CDR1 is MGHRA and CDR2 is YSYEKL. CDR3 nucleotide sequence: TGCGCCAGCAGCCAAGGAAGTAATCAGCCCCAGCATTTT. Its protein is CASSQGSNQPQHF.

This clone was observed a handful of times. The chain links TRBV9 to TRBJ2-5, with 8 bases that match TRBD1. CDR3 length: 15 amino acids. CDR1 is SGDLS, CDR2 YYNGEE, per germline. With 0 bases clipped from V and 5 bases from J, the junction kept 6 bases outside the gene matches. The CDR3 sequence is CASSVGQGAWETQYF. The DNA of the CDR3 is TGTGCCAGCAGCGTAGGGCAGGGGGCGTGGGAGACCCAGTACTTC.

This clone was detected only a few times. The CDR3 protein is CASSTTGSGANVLTF. DNA of the CDR3: TGTGCCAGTAGTACGACAGGGTCTGGGGCCAACGTCCTGACTTTC. The V and J genes are TRBV19 and TRBJ2-6; TRBD1 aligns across 7 bases. V dropped 4 bases and J dropped 1; count of bases not matched to a gene: 1. The CDR3 sequence is 15 residues long. Germline V gene lookup returns CDR1 LNHDA and CDR2 SQIVND (reference sequence).

This clone came up once. The rearrangement uses TRBV7-2 and TRBJ1-5, with D perhaps TRBD1 (5 bases). V lost 1 base and J 4 bases, leaving 8 bases between the germline ends. The CDR3 is 14 amino acids. CDR1 and CDR2 (germline): SGHTA, FQGNSA. The CDR3 DNA sequence: TGTGCCAGCAGCTTAGTGGGGGGGAATCAGCCCCAGCATTTT. Translating it yields CASSLVGGNQPQHF.

This chain joins TRBV2 and TRBJ2-1; 10 bases are shared with TRBD1. V was clipped by 2 bases and J by 8 bases; unmatched bases: 6. Germline lookup yields CDR1 SNHLY and CDR2 FYNNEI. The CDR3 totals 15 residues. CDR3 region: CASSERDRGLDEQFF. In nucleotides, the CDR3 is TGTGCCAGCAGTGAAAGGGACAGGGGATTGGATGAGCAGTTCTTC. Full variable domain (remainder filled in from reference TRBV2 and TRBJ2-1): EPEVTQTPSHQVTQMGQEVILRCVPISNHLYFYWYRQILGQKVEFLVSFYNNEISEKSEIFDDQFSVERPDGSNFTLKIRSTKLEDSAMYFCASSERDRGLDEQFFGPGTRLTVL.

The CDR3 loop is CASSPIGNGGNEQFF. The CDR3 DNA reads TGTGCCAGCAGCCCTATCGGCAACGGGGGCAATGAGCAGTTCTTC. The chain employs TRBV13 and TRBJ2-1; weak D call: TRBD2 (6 bases). Germline CDR1 reads PRHDT; CDR2 reads FYEKMQ (reference sequence). V was trimmed by 5 bases and J by 6 bases, leaving 17 bases between them. This CDR3 has 15 residues.

This clone turned up a few times. The rearrangement uses TRBV30 and TRBJ1-6; maybe TRBD1 (6 bases). The CDR3 covers 17 residues. The germline CDR1 and CDR2 sequences are GTSNPN and SVGIG (reference sequence). Deletions cut 4 bases from V and 4 bases from J, with 20 bases between. The chain's CDR3 is CAWTLGGRQGYNSPLHF. The CDR3 bases are TGTGCCTGGACCCTCGGCGGGCGCCAGGGGTATAATTCACCCCTCCACTTT. The variable domain in full, completed from reference TRBV30 and TRBJ1-6, reads SQTIHQWPATLVQPVGSPLSLECTVEGTSNPNLYWYRQAAGRGLQLLFYSVGIGQISSEVPQNLSASRPQDRQFILSSKKLLLSDSGFYLCAWTLGGRQGYNSPLHFGNGTRLTVT.

A few counts support this clone. The chain couples TRBV5-5 to TRBJ2-6; D is ambiguous. The CDR3 is 16 residues long. The V gene lost 4 bases and the J gene lost 0 bases, with 11 bases spanning the gap. From germline, CDR1 is SGHKS and CDR2 YYEKEE (reference sequence). Here the CDR3 reads CASSPHVGSGANVLTF. The CDR3 DNA reads as TGTGCCAGCAGCCCCCACGTTGGCTCTGGGGCCAACGTCCTGACTTTC.

This chain joins TRBV7-9 and TRBJ2-1, with a weak D call TRBD2 (5 bases). V lost 5 bases to trimming and J lost 4 bases, with 15 bases between them. Germline V gene lookup returns CDR1 SEHNR and CDR2 FQNEAQ (reference sequence). This CDR3 comprises 15 residues. CDR3 in amino acids: CASSTEELSYNEQFF. The CDR3 bases are TGTGCCAGCAGCACGGAGGAGCTTTCTTACAATGAGCAGTTCTTC.

This clone was detected only once. CDR3 in amino acids: CASSLTDTGELFF. Written as DNA, the CDR3 is TGTGCCAGCAGCTTAACCGACACCGGGGAGCTGTTTTTT. V gene TRBV11-2 combines with J gene TRBJ2-2; D gene uncertain. The germline V and J ends were trimmed by 2 bases and 3 bases, with 4 bases remaining between them. Germline V lookup: CDR1 SGHAT, CDR2 FQNNGV. This CDR3 comprises 13 residues.

About this clone itself: This may be a read error: a much more frequent sequence differs by one nucleotide. This rearrangement joins TRBV2 to TRBJ2-2; 14 bases agree with TRBD2. The J segment lost 6 bases and the V segment lost 6 bases, leaving 0 bases of the junction unmatched. This CDR3 is built from 14 residues. The germline gives CDR1 SNHLY, CDR2 FYNNEI. CDR3 in amino acids: CASRGLAGAGELFF. In DNA form, the CDR3 reads TGTGCCAGCAGGGGACTAGCGGGAGCCGGGGAGCTGTTTTTT.

This sequence joins TRBV4-2 and TRBJ2-1; possible D gene TRBD1, 6 bases. CDR3 length: 16 residues. V lost 6 bases and J lost 4, with 19 bases in between. Germline CDR1 reads LGHNA; CDR2 reads YNFKEQ. The CDR3 loop reads CASSRGPGALYNEQFF. The CDR3 DNA follows: TGTGCCAGCAGTCGCGGGCCAGGGGCGCTTTACAATGAGCAGTTCTTC.

The V gene is TRBV28, the J gene TRBJ1-2; 7 bases are a match to TRBD1. V trimming: 5 bases; J trimming: 2 bases; junction bases outside the gene matches: 8. Germline values: CDR1 MDHEN, CDR2 SYDVKM. The CDR3 spans 15 residues. CDR3 DNA sequence: TGTGCCAGCAGTGTACCGGGACAGTTAAACTATGGCTACACCTTC. Its protein is CASSVPGQLNYGYTF.

The CDR3 nucleotides are TGCAGCGTTGAACGGCTAGCCCGCTACAATGAGCAGTTCTTC. It is translated as CSVERLARYNEQFF. V is TRBV29-1 and J is TRBJ2-1, with a tentative D call TRBD2 (5 bases). V lost 2 bases and J lost 3, with 11 bases in between. In germline, CDR1 is SQVTM, CDR2 ANQGSEA. CDR3 length equals 14 residues.

The chain employs TRBV14 and TRBJ2-7, with 14 bases aligning to TRBD2. CDR1 and CDR2 from the germline V gene are SGHDN and FVKESK. The CDR3 is 16 amino acids. V lost 3 bases, J lost 6 bases, and 7 bases stayed unmatched. The CDR3 spells CASSQLVGLAGVEQYF. DNA for the CDR3: TGTGCCAGCAGCCAGTTAGTGGGACTAGCGGGAGTCGAGCAGTACTTC.

This chain connects TRBV7-9 to TRBJ1-4; D may be TRBD1 (5 bases). Germline V CDR1 and CDR2: SEHNR, FQNEAQ (reference sequence). The V gene lost 1 base and the J gene lost 5 bases, with 8 bases spanning the gap. There are 14 residues in the CDR3. In DNA form, the CDR3 reads TGTGCCAGCAGCTTAGGACAGAGAAATGAAAAACTGTTTTTT. This codes for CASSLGQRNEKLFF.